The rows below give T cell receptor beta chains drawn from one sample of a study of cytomegalovirus exposure and HLA in healthy donors. Using immunoSEQ multiplex PCR, the repertoire was profiled, and TCRdb retains in-frame clones only, with some absent. The profile shows roughly 80,000 clones, around 70% of them singletons. The specimen sequenced was PBMCs. Receptors were obtained from a woman in her fifties or sixties in good health and CMV-seropositive. CDR3s include the opening cysteine and the closing phenylalanine or tryptophan. Each record gives: clone size, J gene, D gene, V gene, CDR3 DNA, CDR3 protein. A D gene is named only where the DNA matches it firmly. The size entry is marked missing in some rows and otherwise reads once, few, many or a size class.

abundance: once; j_gene: TRBJ1-1; d_gene: TRBD1; v_gene: TRBV28; CDR3nt: TGTGCCAGCAGTCTCCCCTCTCACAGGGGAGCTTTCTTT; CDR3aa: CASSLPSHRGAFF
abundance: -; j_gene: TRBJ2-7; d_gene: TRBD2; v_gene: TRBV29-1; CDR3nt: TGCAGCGTTGAAGGGCTAGCGGGAGAAGCGTACGAGCAGTACTTC; CDR3aa: CSVEGLAGEAYEQYF
abundance: -; j_gene: TRBJ2-1; d_gene: -; v_gene: TRBV25-1; CDR3nt: TGTGCCAGCAAGAGGGACTCCTACAATGAGCAGTTCTTC; CDR3aa: CASKRDSYNEQFF
abundance: -; j_gene: TRBJ1-2; d_gene: TRBD1; v_gene: TRBV11-3; CDR3nt: TGTGCCAGCAGCACGGACAGTGGACAGGGGGGTGGCTACACCTTC; CDR3aa: CASSTDSGQGGGYTF
abundance: -; j_gene: TRBJ2-1; d_gene: TRBD2; v_gene: TRBV6-5; CDR3nt: TGTGCCAGCAGTTACGGGACTAGGCCAAATGAGCAGTTCTTC; CDR3aa: CASSYGTRPNEQFF
abundance: -; j_gene: TRBJ1-4; d_gene: -; v_gene: TRBV4-1; CDR3nt: TGCGCCAGCAGCCCCCAGGGAGGTGGGGCCGTCCCTAATGAAAAACTGTTTTTT; CDR3aa: CASSPQGGGAVPNEKLFF
abundance: few; j_gene: TRBJ2-7; d_gene: TRBD2; v_gene: TRBV18; CDR3nt: TGTGCCAGCTCAAGCACTAGCGGGAACGACGAGCAGTACTTC; CDR3aa: CASSSTSGNDEQYF
abundance: -; j_gene: TRBJ2-7; d_gene: -; v_gene: TRBV28; CDR3nt: TGTGCCAGCAGTTTGGGGTGGGGGCCCTACGAGCAGTACTTC; CDR3aa: CASSLGWGPYEQYF
abundance: few; j_gene: TRBJ1-5; d_gene: TRBD1; v_gene: TRBV10-3; CDR3nt: TGTGCCATCAGTGAGGGGACAGGCAATCAGCCCCAGCATTTT; CDR3aa: CAISEGTGNQPQHF
abundance: once; j_gene: TRBJ1-2; d_gene: -; v_gene: TRBV20-1; CDR3nt: TGCAGTGCTGGGGGGGGTTTCGGCTACACCTTC; CDR3aa: CSAGGGFGYTF
abundance: -; j_gene: TRBJ1-1; d_gene: -; v_gene: TRBV28; CDR3nt: TGTGCCAGCAGTTTCAGGGGTGTCGGAACTGAAGCTTTCTTT; CDR3aa: CASSFRGVGTEAFF
abundance: -; j_gene: TRBJ2-2; d_gene: -; v_gene: TRBV6-6; CDR3nt: TGTGCCAGCAGTTCGCAGCGCACTGGAACCGGGGAGCTGTTTTTT; CDR3aa: CASSSQRTGTGELFF
abundance: -; j_gene: TRBJ2-1; d_gene: -; v_gene: TRBV25-1; CDR3nt: TGTGCCAGCAGTGAATATAGTGATATTGAGCAGTTCTTC; CDR3aa: CASSEYSDIEQFF
abundance: few; j_gene: TRBJ2-1; d_gene: -; v_gene: TRBV30; CDR3nt: TGTGCCTCCCAGTGGAGCTCCTACAATGAGCAGTTCTTC; CDR3aa: CASQWSSYNEQFF
abundance: once; j_gene: TRBJ2-3; d_gene: TRBD1; v_gene: TRBV11-3; CDR3nt: TGTGCCAGCAGCTTGGGACAGGGGCAGTACACAGATACGCAGTATTTT; CDR3aa: CASSLGQGQYTDTQYF
abundance: few; j_gene: TRBJ1-1; d_gene: TRBD1; v_gene: TRBV30; CDR3nt: TGTGCCTTAAACAGGGGAGCCTGGGCTGAAGCTTTCTTT; CDR3aa: CALNRGAWAEAFF
abundance: -; j_gene: TRBJ2-1; d_gene: -; v_gene: TRBV29-1; CDR3nt: TGCAGCGTCAGGGTGGGGGAGCAGTTCTTC; CDR3aa: CSVRVGEQFF
abundance: -; j_gene: TRBJ1-3; d_gene: -; v_gene: TRBV5-1; CDR3nt: TGCGCCAGCAGCGAGTTCTCTGGAAACACCATATATTTT; CDR3aa: CASSEFSGNTIYF
abundance: -; j_gene: TRBJ2-1; d_gene: TRBD2; v_gene: TRBV11-2; CDR3nt: TGTGCCAGCAGCAAAACGACTAGCCCAGGTGAGCAGTTCTTC; CDR3aa: CASSKTTSPGEQFF
abundance: -; j_gene: TRBJ2-1; d_gene: TRBD2; v_gene: TRBV5-1; CDR3nt: TGCGCCAGCAGTACCGGGACTAGCGGGAAGCATGAGCAGTTCTTC; CDR3aa: CASSTGTSGKHEQFF
abundance: -; j_gene: TRBJ2-2; d_gene: -; v_gene: TRBV21-1; CDR3nt: TGTGCCAGCAGCGGGCAGGGCTTAACCGGGGAGCTGTTTTTT; CDR3aa: CASSGQGLTGELFF
abundance: -; j_gene: TRBJ2-7; d_gene: TRBD1; v_gene: TRBV30; CDR3nt: TGTGCCTGGGAGGGACAGGGGAACAACGAGCAGTACTTC; CDR3aa: CAWEGQGNNEQYF
abundance: -; j_gene: TRBJ1-1; d_gene: -; v_gene: TRBV2; CDR3nt: TGTGCCAGCAGATATTCGGGGATCCCTAACACTGAAGCTTTCTTT; CDR3aa: CASRYSGIPNTEAFF
abundance: -; j_gene: TRBJ2-1; d_gene: -; v_gene: TRBV5-5; CDR3nt: TGTGCCAGCAGCTGGGAGATCTCCTACAATGAGCAGTTCTTC; CDR3aa: CASSWEISYNEQFF
abundance: -; j_gene: TRBJ2-7; d_gene: TRBD2; v_gene: TRBV6-5; CDR3nt: TGTGCCAGCAGTGTTAGCGGGGAGAGAGACGAGCAGTACTTC; CDR3aa: CASSVSGERDEQYF
abundance: -; j_gene: TRBJ2-7; d_gene: -; v_gene: TRBV19; CDR3nt: TGTGCCAGTAGTATATTCGGAGGAAGCGAGCAGTACTTC; CDR3aa: CASSIFGGSEQYF
abundance: -; j_gene: TRBJ2-7; d_gene: -; v_gene: TRBV28; CDR3nt: TGTGCCAGCAGTAGAAGGACACCAGCCTACGAGCAGTACTTC; CDR3aa: CASSRRTPAYEQYF
abundance: -; j_gene: TRBJ1-1; d_gene: -; v_gene: TRBV19; CDR3nt: TGTGCCAGTAGTATGGGCTCGATGGGGGGGACTGAAGCTTTCTTT; CDR3aa: CASSMGSMGGTEAFF
abundance: -; j_gene: TRBJ2-7; d_gene: -; v_gene: TRBV5-5; CDR3nt: TGTGCCAGCAGCTTGCTCCAGGCGACCTACGAGCAGTACTTC; CDR3aa: CASSLLQATYEQYF
abundance: medium-sized; j_gene: TRBJ2-7; d_gene: TRBD2; v_gene: TRBV27; CDR3nt: TGTGCCAGCAGTTTATCCCTAGCGGGGCCCTACGAGCAGTACTTC; CDR3aa: CASSLSLAGPYEQYF
abundance: -; j_gene: TRBJ1-1; d_gene: -; v_gene: TRBV11-3; CDR3nt: TGTGCCAGCAGCCCTAGGGAGAAATGGTACACTGAAGCTTTCTTT; CDR3aa: CASSPREKWYTEAFF
abundance: -; j_gene: TRBJ2-7; d_gene: TRBD1; v_gene: TRBV13; CDR3nt: TGTGCCAGCAGCCGGGGACAGGGGGTGTACGAGCAGTGCTTC; CDR3aa: CASSRGQGVYEQCF
abundance: -; j_gene: TRBJ2-1; d_gene: -; v_gene: TRBV5-6; CDR3nt: TGTGCCAGCAGCTCCCCAACGGGGGAATACAATGAGCAGTTCTTC; CDR3aa: CASSSPTGEYNEQFF
abundance: -; j_gene: TRBJ1-1; d_gene: -; v_gene: TRBV13; CDR3nt: TGTGCCAGTGGGTTGGGCAGGGGTGACACTGAAGCTTTCTTT; CDR3aa: CASGLGRGDTEAFF
abundance: -; j_gene: TRBJ2-3; d_gene: -; v_gene: TRBV5-6; CDR3nt: TGTGCCAGCAGCTTGGATACAGGCCGGTTCACAGATACGCAGTATTTT; CDR3aa: CASSLDTGRFTDTQYF
abundance: -; j_gene: TRBJ1-3; d_gene: -; v_gene: TRBV29-1; CDR3nt: TGCAGCGTTGCTGTGGCTGCTGGAAACACCATATATTTT; CDR3aa: CSVAVAAGNTIYF
abundance: few; j_gene: TRBJ2-1; d_gene: TRBD2; v_gene: TRBV13; CDR3nt: TGCGCCAGCAGCTTAGGCCTCCCCCGGGACTATTACAATGAGCAGTTCTTC; CDR3aa: CASSLGLPRDYYNEQFF
abundance: -; j_gene: TRBJ2-2; d_gene: TRBD1; v_gene: TRBV28; CDR3nt: TGTGCCACGAAAGTGACAGGGACCACCGGGGAGCTGTTTTTT; CDR3aa: CATKVTGTTGELFF
abundance: few; j_gene: TRBJ2-1; d_gene: -; v_gene: TRBV7-9; CDR3nt: TGTGCCAGCAGCTTAGAAGCGAATGAGCAGTTCTTC; CDR3aa: CASSLEANEQFF
abundance: -; j_gene: TRBJ1-5; d_gene: TRBD1; v_gene: TRBV28; CDR3nt: TGTGCCAGCAGTTTTGGGCAGGGGGCATTTCAGCCCCAGCATTTT; CDR3aa: CASSFGQGAFQPQHF
abundance: once; j_gene: TRBJ2-3; d_gene: -; v_gene: TRBV5-1; CDR3nt: TGCGCCAGCAGCTTGGCCGGGGTAGAGTCAGATACGCAGTATTTT; CDR3aa: CASSLAGVESDTQYF
abundance: -; j_gene: TRBJ2-5; d_gene: TRBD1; v_gene: TRBV28; CDR3nt: TGTGCCAGTCAGGGGGTCGGTGAGACCCAGTACTTC; CDR3aa: CASQGVGETQYF
abundance: -; j_gene: TRBJ2-7; d_gene: TRBD1; v_gene: TRBV5-1; CDR3nt: TGCGCCAGCAGCTTGGTGGCTCCGGGACAGGGGCCGACCCGCTCCTACGAGCAGTACTTC; CDR3aa: CASSLVAPGQGPTRSYEQYF
abundance: -; j_gene: TRBJ1-4; d_gene: -; v_gene: TRBV6-1; CDR3nt: TGTGCCAGCAGCCCTAATCGGAAACTGTTTTTT; CDR3aa: CASSPNRKLFF
abundance: few; j_gene: TRBJ2-1; d_gene: TRBD2; v_gene: TRBV6-1; CDR3nt: TGTGCCAGCCGTACGGCCCTAGCGGGAGGAGTCGCGCAGTTCTTC; CDR3aa: CASRTALAGGVAQFF
abundance: -; j_gene: TRBJ2-1; d_gene: TRBD2; v_gene: TRBV27; CDR3nt: TGTGCCAGCAGCGGGACTAGCACTATGAATGAGCAGTTCTTC; CDR3aa: CASSGTSTMNEQFF
abundance: -; j_gene: TRBJ1-5; d_gene: -; v_gene: TRBV30; CDR3nt: TGTGCCTGGTCCAGGGAATTGGGCAATCAGCCCCAGCATTTT; CDR3aa: CAWSRELGNQPQHF
abundance: -; j_gene: TRBJ2-7; d_gene: -; v_gene: TRBV4-1; CDR3nt: TGCGCCAGCAGCCAGAGTGGACAGTTCTACGAGCAGTACTTC; CDR3aa: CASSQSGQFYEQYF
abundance: -; j_gene: TRBJ2-3; d_gene: -; v_gene: TRBV11-1; CDR3nt: TGTGCCAGCAGCTTAACGGGGACAGATACGCAGTATTTT; CDR3aa: CASSLTGTDTQYF
abundance: -; j_gene: TRBJ1-2; d_gene: TRBD1; v_gene: TRBV30; CDR3nt: TGTGCCTGGAGTGTACTGGCAGGGGGCCGTGGCTACACCTTC; CDR3aa: CAWSVLAGGRGYTF
abundance: -; j_gene: TRBJ2-3; d_gene: -; v_gene: TRBV10-2; CDR3nt: TGCGCCAGCAGGCACCGACTAGAGAATACGCAGTATTTT; CDR3aa: CASRHRLENTQYF
abundance: -; j_gene: TRBJ1-1; d_gene: TRBD1; v_gene: TRBV6-4; CDR3nt: TGTGCCAGCAGTTCCGGGACAGGGGGAACTGAAGCTTTCTTT; CDR3aa: CASSSGTGGTEAFF
abundance: -; j_gene: TRBJ1-1; d_gene: -; v_gene: TRBV6-1; CDR3nt: TGTGCCAGCAGTGAAACAGGGTTTGTAGGGACTGAAGCTTTCTTT; CDR3aa: CASSETGFVGTEAFF
abundance: -; j_gene: TRBJ1-2; d_gene: -; v_gene: TRBV19; CDR3nt: TGTGCCAGCCTCTCCCGGTCTAACTATGGCTACACCTTC; CDR3aa: CASLSRSNYGYTF
abundance: -; j_gene: TRBJ1-2; d_gene: -; v_gene: TRBV6-1; CDR3nt: TGTGCCAGCGATCGACAGCTCTATGGCTACACCTTC; CDR3aa: CASDRQLYGYTF
abundance: few; j_gene: TRBJ1-5; d_gene: -; v_gene: TRBV7-8; CDR3nt: TGTGCCAGCAGCCTCCGGACAAGTAATCAGCCCCAGCATTTT; CDR3aa: CASSLRTSNQPQHF
abundance: -; j_gene: TRBJ2-1; d_gene: TRBD2; v_gene: TRBV4-1; CDR3nt: TGCGCCAGCAGCCGCGGACTAGCGGGAGGGATTGAGCAGTTCTTC; CDR3aa: CASSRGLAGGIEQFF
abundance: many; j_gene: TRBJ1-5; d_gene: -; v_gene: TRBV5-5; CDR3nt: TGTGCCAGCAGCTGGGGTAACAGGTTTTCGGGCAATCAGCCCCAGCATTTT; CDR3aa: CASSWGNRFSGNQPQHF
abundance: -; j_gene: TRBJ2-7; d_gene: TRBD2; v_gene: TRBV6-1; CDR3nt: TGTGCCAGCAGTGAGGGACTAGCGGGATCCTACGAGCAGTACTTC; CDR3aa: CASSEGLAGSYEQYF